This TCR beta chain is from a study of T cell repertoires in urothelial bladder cancer (dated by TCRdb to about 2019). Context from the whole study: Of the approximately twelve resected lesions, three were clinical stage cT0, three were cTa, three were cT1, and three were cT2 or greater. About a dozen resected bladder lesions, made up of urothelial carcinoma (UC+) and benign (UC-) specimens, were studied. Around 11 patients who had bladder lesions and were undergoing transurethral resection were prospectively identified. The study compared TCR repertoire clonality in bladder tumors with that in benign bladder inflammation.

Overall study outcomes, separate from this receptor: Urothelial carcinoma specimens had fewer T cells than benign specimens, with medians of approximately 5,500 and 24,000. A median tumor infiltrating lymphocyte percentage of about 1.8% was observed in carcinoma specimens, compared with about 12% in benign specimens. In carcinoma specimens, up to about 17% of infiltrating lymphocytes were accounted for by a single T-cell clone, compared with roughly 2% in benign specimens.

The TCR beta chain CDR3 region was sequenced with the immunoSEQ assay. The original pipeline was this. T-cell fraction, clonal dominance and maximum TCR clone frequency were calculated for each specimen. Entries here come from immuneACCESS through TCRdb and include only in-frame sequences with V and J called. Some clones fail to appear in such tables; in the studies checked, an unresolved V gene covers under half of the shortfall, and the cause of the remainder is unknown. D and trimming come from the DNA, and the V and J calls and clone size come from that table. For this sample there are around 11,000 clones; 68% appear just once. In total, the top ten clones hold approximately 7% of the sample. Benign (UC-) specimens were resected bladder lesions without urothelial carcinoma. At transurethral resection, specimens of the bladder lesions were collected and then stored at -80C. DNA was isolated from the bladder specimens obtained at transurethral resection.

CDR1 and CDR2 are drawn from the germline V gene (reference sequence): GTSNPN, SVGIG. From the cysteine up to the phenylalanine, the CDR3 has a length of 16 residues. Only the CDR3 DNA stays, 48 bases, in frame from base 1. Trimming removed 2 bases from V and 8 bases from J, leaving 21 bases between the germline ends. As for this clone: The antigen this receptor binds is unknown. Per-nucleotide qualities are absent, and no much larger clonotype sits a single base away.

Sequencing input: tumor-infiltrating cells from bladder cancer. The chain links TRBV30 with TRBJ1-4; the D gene is perhaps TRBD1, from 5 matching bases. This receptor was taken from a human donor with a benign inflammatory bladder lesion. The DNA sequence is given as TGTGCCTGGAGTTCGGGTTTGGTAGGGGCGGGGGAAAAACTGTTTTTT. Its protein is CAWSSGLVGAGEKLFF.